This T cell receptor (beta chain) was profiled in a study of cytomegalovirus exposure and HLA in healthy donors. Notes on the study in general: CMV antigen specificity was confirmed in vitro for three CMV-associated chains. The study listed under 200 cytomegalovirus-associated TCR beta chains. Later analysis identified a missense DCLRE1C variant that was linked to TCR beta V- and J-gene trimming.

PCR employed 60 Vbeta and 13 Jbeta primers. Assay used: immunoSEQ multiplex PCR; TCRdb lists only in-frame clones, some missing. The data hold roughly 110,000 clones, with 67% observed a single time. Germline V gives CDR1 SNHLY, CDR2 FYNNEI. V dropped 8 bases and J dropped 2 bases, with 17 bases sitting between them. This CDR3 is 15 amino acids long. A word on this clone: Its cognate antigen is unknown.

The chain is built from TRBV2 and TRBJ2-3, with TRBD2 as a possible D gene (6 bases). The TCR originated in a man aged 18 to 35 in good health and CMV-seropositive. The sequencing input was PBMCs. The CDR3, as DNA: TGTGCCAGCGGCGGGACTCTTCCCTTCACAGATACGCAGTATTTT. Translating gives CASGGTLPFTDTQYF.